The rows below give T cell receptor beta chains drawn from one sample of a study of human T cells and chemical hapten exposure. TCRdb itself ran the RACE reads through MiXCR, one entry per CDR3 protein. The table records tens of thousands of distinct CDR3 sequences, 7.4% of them present only once. The sequenced sample was whole blood. Every receptor here comes from a human donor in good health. Some clones in this sample may be carry-over from other donors' samples. CDR3s leave out the opening cysteine and the closing phenylalanine or tryptophan. A D gene is named only where the DNA matches it firmly. Not all rows give a size; the values are once, few, many and, for expanded clones, a class.

d_gene: -
j_gene: TRBJ2-1
v_gene: TRBV7-9
abundance: many
CDR3aa: AIPRAGGADEQF

d_gene: TRBD2
j_gene: TRBJ2-3
v_gene: TRBV5-1
abundance: -
CDR3aa: ASSLRTSGGADTQY

d_gene: -
j_gene: TRBJ2-7
v_gene: TRBV7-9
abundance: -
CDR3aa: ASSPRASSYEQY

d_gene: TRBD2
j_gene: TRBJ2-1
v_gene: TRBV20-1
abundance: many
CDR3aa: SARDKLAGVQGEQF

d_gene: TRBD1
j_gene: TRBJ1-1
v_gene: TRBV6-4
abundance: many
CDR3aa: ASSSDRDTEAF

d_gene: -
j_gene: TRBJ1-1
v_gene: TRBV11-2
abundance: -
CDR3aa: ASSSYTEAF

d_gene: TRBD2
j_gene: TRBJ2-3
v_gene: TRBV5-4
abundance: many
CDR3aa: ASSLEAGTHTQY

d_gene: TRBD2
j_gene: TRBJ2-1
v_gene: TRBV5-1
abundance: many
CDR3aa: ASSPILAGESYNEQF

d_gene: TRBD1
j_gene: TRBJ1-2
v_gene: TRBV27
abundance: -
CDR3aa: ASSLLAGGYGDT

d_gene: -
j_gene: TRBJ1-2
v_gene: TRBV14
abundance: -
CDR3aa: ASSHLRQAYGYT

d_gene: -
j_gene: TRBJ1-1
v_gene: TRBV9
abundance: many
CDR3aa: ASSVEKTEQAF

d_gene: -
j_gene: TRBJ2-3
v_gene: TRBV4-3
abundance: -
CDR3aa: ASSQLGPTDTQY

d_gene: -
j_gene: TRBJ1-6
v_gene: TRBV6-1
abundance: -
CDR3aa: ASSYNSPLH

d_gene: TRBD1
j_gene: TRBJ2-7
v_gene: TRBV6-1
abundance: many
CDR3aa: ASRDRGPSYEQY

d_gene: -
j_gene: TRBJ2-6
v_gene: TRBV29-1
abundance: few
CDR3aa: SVEEPTGANVLT

d_gene: -
j_gene: TRBJ2-1
v_gene: TRBV7-2
abundance: few
CDR3aa: ASSPNGGYNEQF

d_gene: TRBD1
j_gene: TRBJ2-1
v_gene: TRBV29-1
abundance: -
CDR3aa: SVRDRGGGNEQF

d_gene: TRBD2
j_gene: TRBJ2-3
v_gene: TRBV2
abundance: few
CDR3aa: ASESANAGGTDTQY

d_gene: -
j_gene: TRBJ1-2
v_gene: TRBV5-1
abundance: few
CDR3aa: ASSLTTYGYT

d_gene: -
j_gene: TRBJ1-2
v_gene: TRBV6-1
abundance: medium-sized
CDR3aa: ASSEAKAGGYT

d_gene: -
j_gene: TRBJ1-1
v_gene: TRBV12-3/TRBV12-4
abundance: many
CDR3aa: ASSRDGSTEAF

d_gene: -
j_gene: TRBJ2-3
v_gene: TRBV28
abundance: few
CDR3aa: ASSSPGRGRLDTQY

d_gene: -
j_gene: TRBJ1-1
v_gene: TRBV18
abundance: many
CDR3aa: ASSQQGNTEAF

d_gene: -
j_gene: TRBJ1-4
v_gene: TRBV18
abundance: many
CDR3aa: ASSPNRNEKLF

d_gene: -
j_gene: TRBJ1-4
v_gene: TRBV2
abundance: many
CDR3aa: ASQIGTVNEKLF

d_gene: TRBD1
j_gene: TRBJ1-1
v_gene: TRBV7-2
abundance: few
CDR3aa: ASSRDRVGENTEAF

d_gene: -
j_gene: TRBJ2-3
v_gene: TRBV7-6
abundance: few
CDR3aa: ASSLQGSDTQY

d_gene: -
j_gene: TRBJ1-1
v_gene: TRBV7-2
abundance: many
CDR3aa: ASRRLNTEAF

d_gene: -
j_gene: TRBJ2-1
v_gene: TRBV5-1
abundance: many
CDR3aa: ASSKAGGEFNEQF

d_gene: -
j_gene: TRBJ2-7
v_gene: TRBV20-1
abundance: -
CDR3aa: SAKGPGTYEQY

d_gene: -
j_gene: TRBJ1-2
v_gene: TRBV7-6
abundance: many
CDR3aa: ASSSNRAEGYT

d_gene: -
j_gene: TRBJ1-5
v_gene: TRBV12-3/TRBV12-4
abundance: few
CDR3aa: ASSIQGDNQPQH

d_gene: -
j_gene: TRBJ1-2
v_gene: TRBV4-1
abundance: -
CDR3aa: ASSQDGPTYGYT

d_gene: -
j_gene: TRBJ1-1
v_gene: TRBV13
abundance: many
CDR3aa: ASSLAGADTEAF

d_gene: TRBD2
j_gene: TRBJ2-5
v_gene: TRBV20-1
abundance: many
CDR3aa: SARSLAGVHETQY

d_gene: -
j_gene: TRBJ2-3
v_gene: TRBV20-1
abundance: -
CDR3aa: SADGRADTQY

d_gene: TRBD1
j_gene: TRBJ1-2
v_gene: TRBV7-2
abundance: many
CDR3aa: ASSSTGNYGYT

d_gene: -
j_gene: TRBJ1-2
v_gene: TRBV29-1
abundance: many
CDR3aa: SGGSVGNGYT

d_gene: TRBD2
j_gene: TRBJ2-3
v_gene: TRBV30
abundance: -
CDR3aa: AWTGGGSTDTQY

d_gene: TRBD2
j_gene: TRBJ2-1
v_gene: TRBV12-3/TRBV12-4
abundance: -
CDR3aa: ASSLASGRRIEQF

d_gene: TRBD2
j_gene: TRBJ2-7
v_gene: TRBV30
abundance: -
CDR3aa: ASSGGPSKVYEQY

d_gene: TRBD1
j_gene: TRBJ2-5
v_gene: TRBV6-1
abundance: medium-sized
CDR3aa: ASSAGTEETQY